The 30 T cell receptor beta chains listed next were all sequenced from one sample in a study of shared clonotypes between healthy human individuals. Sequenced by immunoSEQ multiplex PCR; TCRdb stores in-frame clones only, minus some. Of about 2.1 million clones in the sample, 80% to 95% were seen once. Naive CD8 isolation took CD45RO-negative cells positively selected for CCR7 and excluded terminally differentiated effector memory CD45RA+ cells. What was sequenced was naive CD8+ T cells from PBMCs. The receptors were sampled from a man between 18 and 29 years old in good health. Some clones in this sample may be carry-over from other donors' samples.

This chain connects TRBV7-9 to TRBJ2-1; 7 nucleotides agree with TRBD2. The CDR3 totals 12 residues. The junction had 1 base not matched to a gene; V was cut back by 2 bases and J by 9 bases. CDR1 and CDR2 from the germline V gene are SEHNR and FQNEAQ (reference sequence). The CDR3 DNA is TGTGCCAGCAGCTTATGGGGGGGTGAGCAGTTCTTC. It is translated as CASSLWGGEQFF.

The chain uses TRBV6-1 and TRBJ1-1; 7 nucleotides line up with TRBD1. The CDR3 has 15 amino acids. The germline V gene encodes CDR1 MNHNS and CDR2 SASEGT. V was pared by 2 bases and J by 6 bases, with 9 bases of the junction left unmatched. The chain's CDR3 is CASSELQQGSPEAFF. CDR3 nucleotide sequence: TGTGCCAGCAGTGAACTTCAACAGGGGTCGCCTGAAGCTTTCTTT.

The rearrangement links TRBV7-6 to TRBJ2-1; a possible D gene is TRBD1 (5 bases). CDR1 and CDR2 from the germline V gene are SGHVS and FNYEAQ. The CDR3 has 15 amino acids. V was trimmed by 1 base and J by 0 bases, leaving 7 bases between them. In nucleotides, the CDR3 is TGTGCCAGCAGCTTAGATGACAGCTCCTACAATGAGCAGTTCTTC. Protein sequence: CASSLDDSSYNEQFF.

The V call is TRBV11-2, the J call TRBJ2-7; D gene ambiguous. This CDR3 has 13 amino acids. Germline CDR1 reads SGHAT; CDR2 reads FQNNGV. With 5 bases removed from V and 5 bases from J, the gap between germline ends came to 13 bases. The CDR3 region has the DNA TGTGCCAGCAGCCCGCCAATCGTCCACGAGCAGTACTTC. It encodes CASSPPIVHEQYF.

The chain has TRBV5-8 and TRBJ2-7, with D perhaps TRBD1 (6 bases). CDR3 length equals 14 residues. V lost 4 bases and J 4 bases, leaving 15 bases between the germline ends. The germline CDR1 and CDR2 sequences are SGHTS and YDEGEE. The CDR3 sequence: CASSGGVGPYEQYF. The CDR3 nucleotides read TGTGCCAGCAGCGGGGGCGTTGGACCATACGAGCAGTACTTC.

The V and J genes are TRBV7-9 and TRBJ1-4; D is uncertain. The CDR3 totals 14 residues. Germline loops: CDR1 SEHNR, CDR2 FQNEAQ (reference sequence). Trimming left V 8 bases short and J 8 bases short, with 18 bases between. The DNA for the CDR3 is TGTGCCAGCGCTCTGGCGGTTCCCGGGGAAAAACTGTTTTTT. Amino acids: CASALAVPGEKLFF.

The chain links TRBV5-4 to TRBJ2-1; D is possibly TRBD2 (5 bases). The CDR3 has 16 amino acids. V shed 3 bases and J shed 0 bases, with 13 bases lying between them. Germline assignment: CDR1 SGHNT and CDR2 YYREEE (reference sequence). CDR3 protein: CASSSDSLSSYNEQFF. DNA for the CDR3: TGTGCCAGCAGCTCGGACTCCTTAAGCTCCTACAATGAGCAGTTCTTC.

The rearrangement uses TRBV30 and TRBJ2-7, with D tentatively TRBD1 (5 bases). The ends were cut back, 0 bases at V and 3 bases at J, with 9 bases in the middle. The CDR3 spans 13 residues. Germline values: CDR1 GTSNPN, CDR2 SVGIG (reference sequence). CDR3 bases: TGTGCCTGGAGTGTCCTTAGGGGCTACGAGCAGTACTTC. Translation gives CAWSVLRGYEQYF.

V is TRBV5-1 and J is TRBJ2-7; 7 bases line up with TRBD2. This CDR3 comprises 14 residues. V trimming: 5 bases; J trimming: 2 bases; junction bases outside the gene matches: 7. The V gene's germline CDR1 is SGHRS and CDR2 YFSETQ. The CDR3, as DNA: TGCGCCAGCAGTCCCCGGGACTATGCCTACGAGCAGTACTTC. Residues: CASSPRDYAYEQYF.

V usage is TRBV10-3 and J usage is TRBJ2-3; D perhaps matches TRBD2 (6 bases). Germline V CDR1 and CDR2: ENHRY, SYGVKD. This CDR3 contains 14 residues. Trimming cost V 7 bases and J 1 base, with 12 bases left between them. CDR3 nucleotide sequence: TGTGCCATCAAAGGCGGGACCCGCACAGATACGCAGTATTTT. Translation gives CAIKGGTRTDTQYF.

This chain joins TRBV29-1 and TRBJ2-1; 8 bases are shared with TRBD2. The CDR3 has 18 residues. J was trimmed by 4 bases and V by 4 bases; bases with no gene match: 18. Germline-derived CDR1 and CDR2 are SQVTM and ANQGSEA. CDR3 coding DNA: TGCAGCGTTGTGATGTCTAGCGGGTCCCCGTCCCATTACAATGAGCAGTTCTTC. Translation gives CSVVMSSGSPSHYNEQFF.

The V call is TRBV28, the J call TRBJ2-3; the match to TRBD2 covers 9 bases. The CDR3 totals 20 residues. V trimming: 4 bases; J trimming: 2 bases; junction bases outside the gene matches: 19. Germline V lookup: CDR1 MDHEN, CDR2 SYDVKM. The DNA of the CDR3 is TGTGCCAGCAGTTCAAGGTGGTTGCAAGCCGAGCGGGAGGCCACAGATACGCAGTATTTT. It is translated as CASSSRWLQAEREATDTQYF.

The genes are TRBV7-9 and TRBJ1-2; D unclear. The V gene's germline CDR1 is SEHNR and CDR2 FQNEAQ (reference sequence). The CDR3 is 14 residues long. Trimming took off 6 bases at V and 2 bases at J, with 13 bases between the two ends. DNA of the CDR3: TGTGCCAGCAGAGAAGTCGGGGTGAACTATGGCTACACCTTC. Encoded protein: CASREVGVNYGYTF.

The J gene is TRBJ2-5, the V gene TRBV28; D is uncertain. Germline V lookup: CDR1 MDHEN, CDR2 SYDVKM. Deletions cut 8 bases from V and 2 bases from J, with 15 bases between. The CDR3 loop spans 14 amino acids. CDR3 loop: CASHRVDGQETQYF. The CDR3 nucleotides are TGTGCCAGCCACCGAGTGGACGGGCAAGAGACCCAGTACTTC.

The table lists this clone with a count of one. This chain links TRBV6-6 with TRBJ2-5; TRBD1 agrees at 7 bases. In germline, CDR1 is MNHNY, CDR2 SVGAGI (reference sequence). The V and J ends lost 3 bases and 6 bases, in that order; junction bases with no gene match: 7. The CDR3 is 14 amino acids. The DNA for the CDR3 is TGTGCCAGCAGTTATAGACAGGGTGAACAGACCCAGTACTTC. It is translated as CASSYRQGEQTQYF.

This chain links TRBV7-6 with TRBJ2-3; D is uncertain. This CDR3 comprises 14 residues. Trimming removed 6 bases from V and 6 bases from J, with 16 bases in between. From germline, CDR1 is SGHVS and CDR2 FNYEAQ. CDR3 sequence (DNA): TGTGCCAGCAGTTCATGGGCTAGAACGGATACGCAGTATTTT. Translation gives CASSSWARTDTQYF.

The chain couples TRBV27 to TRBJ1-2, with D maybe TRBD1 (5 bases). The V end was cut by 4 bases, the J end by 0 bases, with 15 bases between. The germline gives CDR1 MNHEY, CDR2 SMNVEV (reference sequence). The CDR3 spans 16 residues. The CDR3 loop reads CASSWRLGGPNYGYTF. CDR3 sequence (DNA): TGTGCCAGCAGTTGGCGCTTGGGGGGACCTAACTATGGCTACACCTTC.

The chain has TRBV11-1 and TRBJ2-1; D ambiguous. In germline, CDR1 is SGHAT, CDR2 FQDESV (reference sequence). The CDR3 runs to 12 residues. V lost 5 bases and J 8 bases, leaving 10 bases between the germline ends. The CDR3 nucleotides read TGTGCCAGCAGCCCTCGTATCCATGAGCAGTTCTTC. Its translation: CASSPRIHEQFF.

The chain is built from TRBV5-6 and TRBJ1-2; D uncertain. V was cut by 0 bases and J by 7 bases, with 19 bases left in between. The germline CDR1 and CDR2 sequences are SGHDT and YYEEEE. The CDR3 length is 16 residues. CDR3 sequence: CASSLGALGPYSGYTF. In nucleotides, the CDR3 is TGTGCCAGCAGCTTGGGGGCCCTGGGCCCTTATAGTGGCTACACCTTC.

The CDR3 protein is CASSLKGDRWGYTF. The CDR3 region has the DNA TGTGCCAGCAGCTTAAAGGGGGACCGCTGGGGCTACACCTTC. This chain links TRBV13 with TRBJ1-2; a weak D match, TRBD1 (6 bases). This CDR3 has 14 residues. Trimming cost V 2 bases and J 8 bases, with 15 bases left between them. Germline CDR1 reads PRHDT; CDR2 reads FYEKMQ (reference sequence). Looking up the rest from reference TRBV13 and TRBJ1-2 gives the full variable domain: AAGVIQSPRHLIKEKRETATLKCYPIPRHDTVYWYQQGPGQDPQFLISFYEKMQSDKGSIPDRFSAQQFSDYHSELNMSSLELGDSALYFCASSLKGDRWGYTFGSGTRLTVV.

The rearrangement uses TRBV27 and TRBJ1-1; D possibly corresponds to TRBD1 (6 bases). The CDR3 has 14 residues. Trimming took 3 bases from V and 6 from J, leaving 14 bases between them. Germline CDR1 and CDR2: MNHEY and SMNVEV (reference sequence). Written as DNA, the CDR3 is TGTGCCAGCAGTTTGGGGGGCGCCGCTGCTGAAGCTTTCTTT. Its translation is CASSLGGAAAEAFF.

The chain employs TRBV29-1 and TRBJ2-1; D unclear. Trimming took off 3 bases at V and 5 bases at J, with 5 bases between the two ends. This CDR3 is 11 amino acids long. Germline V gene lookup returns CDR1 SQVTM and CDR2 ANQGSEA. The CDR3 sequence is CSVDYNNEQFF. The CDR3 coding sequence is TGCAGCGTTGATTACAACAATGAGCAGTTCTTC.

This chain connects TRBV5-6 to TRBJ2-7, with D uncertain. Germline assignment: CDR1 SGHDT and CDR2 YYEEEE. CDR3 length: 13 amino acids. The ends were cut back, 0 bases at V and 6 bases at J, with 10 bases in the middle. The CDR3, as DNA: TGTGCCAGCAGCTTGGAAGGGAACCGCGAGCAGTACTTC. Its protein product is CASSLEGNREQYF. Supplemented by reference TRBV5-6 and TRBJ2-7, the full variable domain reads DAGVTQSPTHLIKTRGQQVTLRCSPKSGHDTVSWYQQALGQGPQFIFQYYEEEERQRGNFPDRFSGHQFPNYSSELNVNALLLGDSALYLCASSLEGNREQYFGPGTRLTVT.

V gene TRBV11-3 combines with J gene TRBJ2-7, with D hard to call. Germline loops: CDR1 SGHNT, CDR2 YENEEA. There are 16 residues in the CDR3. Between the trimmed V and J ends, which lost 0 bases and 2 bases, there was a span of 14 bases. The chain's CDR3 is CASSLDSLPAAYEQYF. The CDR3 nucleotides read TGTGCCAGCAGCTTAGATTCCCTCCCGGCCGCCTACGAGCAGTACTTC.

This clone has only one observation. The CDR3 DNA sequence: TGTGCCAGTAGGGCTTACACTGAAGCTTTCTTT. Amino acids: CASRAYTEAFF. J is TRBJ1-1 and V is TRBV7-9; D is unclear. The CDR3 consists of 11 residues. The germline gives CDR1 SEHNR, CDR2 FQNEAQ (reference sequence). V lost 9 bases and J lost 3, with 8 bases in between.

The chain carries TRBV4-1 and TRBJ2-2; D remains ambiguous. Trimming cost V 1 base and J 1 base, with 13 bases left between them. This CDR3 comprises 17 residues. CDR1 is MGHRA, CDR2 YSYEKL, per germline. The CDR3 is CASSQARVDRNTGELFF. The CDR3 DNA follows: TGCGCCAGCAGCCAAGCTCGGGTCGACCGGAACACCGGGGAGCTGTTTTTT.

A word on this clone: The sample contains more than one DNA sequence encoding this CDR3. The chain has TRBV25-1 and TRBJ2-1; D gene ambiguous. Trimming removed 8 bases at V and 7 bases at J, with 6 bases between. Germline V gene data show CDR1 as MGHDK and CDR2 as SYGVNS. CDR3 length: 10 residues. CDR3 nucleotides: TGTGCCAGCTCTCTGAATGAGCAGTTCTTC. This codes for CASSLNEQFF.

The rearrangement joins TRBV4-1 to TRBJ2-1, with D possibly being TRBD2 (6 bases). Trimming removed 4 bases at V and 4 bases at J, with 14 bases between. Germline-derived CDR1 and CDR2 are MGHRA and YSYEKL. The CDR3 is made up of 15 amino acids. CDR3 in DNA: TGCGCCAGCAGCCTCCCCGGGACTTTATACAATGAGCAGTTCTTC. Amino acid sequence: CASSLPGTLYNEQFF.

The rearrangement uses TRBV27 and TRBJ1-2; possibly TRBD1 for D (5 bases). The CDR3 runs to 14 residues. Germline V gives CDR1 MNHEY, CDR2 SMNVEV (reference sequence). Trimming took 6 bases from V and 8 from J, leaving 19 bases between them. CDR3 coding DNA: TGTGCCAGCAGCCGCATGGCAGGGACTGAAGGCTACACCTTC. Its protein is CASSRMAGTEGYTF.

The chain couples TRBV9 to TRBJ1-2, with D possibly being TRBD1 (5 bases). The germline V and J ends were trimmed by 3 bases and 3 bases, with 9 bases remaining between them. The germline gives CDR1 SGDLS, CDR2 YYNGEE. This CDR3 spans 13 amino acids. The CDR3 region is CASSARGDYGYTF. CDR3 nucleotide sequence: TGTGCCAGCAGCGCACGGGGGGACTATGGCTACACCTTC.